This T cell receptor beta chain was sequenced during a study of metastatic and nonmetastatic thyroid tumors. Study in general: From malignant and benign thyroid patients, repertoires in blood and in tumor or nodule tissue were compared.

The entire patient cohort was treatment-naive prior to thyroid surgery. CDR1 and CDR2 (germline): GTSNPN, SVGIG (reference sequence). The CDR3 totals 14 residues. As regards this clone: Its target is not known. The junction departs from the called germline gene at one end, perhaps through a read error.

TCRdb reanalyzed the PCR reads with MiXCR. The table lists over 20,000 clones, roughly 16% of them singletons. Study-level points and caveats: When malignant thyroid tumors were compared with benign nodules, TCR beta diversity was reportedly significantly higher in the malignant tumors. This held in both blood and tumor samples.

The sequenced sample consisted of tumor tissue. The chain carries TRBV30 and TRBJ1-5, with a possible D match to TRBD1 (5 bases). The TCR originated in a female donor with papillary thyroid cancer or a benign thyroid nodule (not recorded which). Some clones in this sample may be carry-over from other donors' samples. For the CDR3, the DNA is TGTGCCTGGAGCCCGGGGGACTCCAATCAGACCCAGCATTTT. Translation gives CAWSPGDSNQTQHF.